The 28 T cell receptor beta chains given below trace back to one sample, sequenced in a study of somatic mutations in cytotoxic T cells in rheumatoid arthritis. Clones were sequenced by immunoSEQ multiplex PCR, and TCRdb holds only the in-frame ones, with some missing. The sample includes 15,000 to 20,000 clones, about 85% of them seen just once. The sequencing sample was made of CD8+ T cells sorted from blood. The receptor source for this set is an adult with rheumatoid arthritis.

The J gene is TRBJ2-3, the V gene TRBV2, with 7 bases matching TRBD2. Germline CDR1 reads SNHLY; CDR2 reads FYNNEI. The CDR3 has 14 amino acids. Trimming cost V 5 bases and J 0 bases; bases outside gene matches: 2. CDR3 in DNA: TGTGCCAGCAGTAGCGGGGCAAGCACAGATACGCAGTATTTT. Protein product: CASSSGASTDTQYF.

The genes are TRBV27 and TRBJ2-2, with D possibly matching TRBD1 (6 bases). Germline V gene lookup returns CDR1 MNHEY and CDR2 SMNVEV (reference sequence). This CDR3 comprises 16 residues. Trimming shortened V by 6 bases and J by 0 bases, and 14 bases separated the two germline ends. DNA of the CDR3: TGTGCCAGCAGCTACACAGGGTTTGCGAACACCGGGGAGCTGTTTTTT. Protein product: CASSYTGFANTGELFF.

The chain uses TRBV18 and TRBJ1-2; 12 bases match TRBD1. Trimming cost V 1 base and J 8 bases; bases outside gene matches: 5. Germline assignment: CDR1 KGHSH and CDR2 LQKENI. This CDR3 has 15 amino acids. In nucleotides, the CDR3 is TGTGCCAGCTCACCACGCGGGGACAGGGGGCGAGGCTACACCTTC. Protein: CASSPRGDRGRGYTF.

The V gene is TRBV6-5, the J gene TRBJ2-7; 10 bases are a match to TRBD1. Trimming at V came to 0 bases and at J to 6 bases, leaving 2 bases not matched to a gene. CDR1 and CDR2 (germline): MNHEY, SVGAGI. The length of the CDR3 is 14 residues. The chain's CDR3 is CASSYSRTGGEQYF. For the CDR3, the DNA is TGTGCCAGCAGTTACTCAAGGACAGGGGGCGAGCAGTACTTC.

The J gene is TRBJ1-1, the V gene TRBV5-1; a weak D match, TRBD1 (6 bases). CDR1 is SGHRS and CDR2 is YFSETQ in the germline V gene. CDR3 length: 15 amino acids. Trimming removed 4 bases at V and 2 bases at J, with 15 bases between. CDR3 nucleotides: TGCGCCAGCAGCAGTCCGGGACAAGGAAACACTGAAGCTTTCTTT. As protein: CASSSPGQGNTEAFF.

The CDR3 DNA sequence: TGTGCCAGTAGCCCTCCTGAGTCCGATCATGGGACCCAGTACTTC. It codes for CASSPPESDHGTQYF. The chain employs TRBV19 and TRBJ2-5; D remains ambiguous. Trimming stripped 6 bases from V and 7 bases from J, with 21 bases between. The CDR3 runs to 15 residues. CDR1 is LNHDA and CDR2 is SQIVND in the germline V gene (reference sequence).

The J gene is TRBJ1-2, the V gene TRBV11-2; weak D call: TRBD1 (5 bases). Per the germline V gene, CDR1 is SGHAT and CDR2 is FQNNGV. CDR3 length: 15 amino acids. Trimming took off 0 bases at V and 2 bases at J, with 10 bases between the two ends. This chain's CDR3 is CASSLDPQGNYGYTF. In DNA, the CDR3 is TGTGCCAGCAGCTTAGATCCCCAGGGAAACTATGGCTACACCTTC.

J is TRBJ2-4 and V is TRBV27, with D maybe TRBD2 (7 bases). V lost 5 bases and J 3 bases, leaving 14 bases between the germline ends. CDR3 length: 15 residues. Germline V gene sequence: CDR1 MNHEY, CDR2 SMNVEV (reference sequence). CDR3 region: CASSLRGGGKNIQYF. CDR3 nucleotides: TGTGCCAGCAGTCTCAGAGGGGGGGGCAAAAACATTCAGTACTTC.

This sequence joins TRBV27 and TRBJ1-4, with TRBD1 identical over 8 bases. CDR3 length: 14 amino acids. The V segment lost 5 bases and the J segment 8 bases; nucleotides outside the gene matches: 7. Germline lookup yields CDR1 MNHEY and CDR2 SMNVEV (reference sequence). For the CDR3, the DNA is TGTGCCAGCAGTCACTGGACAGGGAACGAAAAACTGTTTTTT. It translates to CASSHWTGNEKLFF.

The genes are TRBV28 and TRBJ2-5; D ambiguous. V lost 2 bases and J 4 bases, leaving 11 bases between the germline ends. The CDR3 consists of 14 residues. CDR1 and CDR2 (germline): MDHEN, SYDVKM. The CDR3 DNA reads TGTGCCAGCAGTTTAAGTAGAAGAGGAGAGACCCAGTACTTC. Amino acid sequence: CASSLSRRGETQYF.

The V gene is TRBV27, the J gene TRBJ2-7, with D unclear. V lost 8 bases to trimming and J lost 9 bases, with 11 bases between them. CDR1 is MNHEY and CDR2 is SMNVEV in the germline V gene (reference sequence). The length of the CDR3 is 10 residues. The chain's CDR3 is CASGQAGQYF. CDR3 bases: TGTGCCAGCGGGCAGGCAGGGCAGTACTTC.

This clone was detected only once. The J gene is TRBJ2-3, the V gene TRBV6-1; D remains ambiguous. Germline values: CDR1 MNHNS, CDR2 SASEGT. Between the trimmed V and J ends, which lost 0 bases and 4 bases, there was a span of 8 bases. CDR3 length: 14 amino acids. CDR3: CASSEASGSDTQYF. The CDR3 DNA follows: TGTGCCAGCAGTGAAGCTTCCGGGTCAGATACGCAGTATTTT.

CDR3 residues: CASSPNRGTGGTEAFF. The CDR3 coding sequence is TGTGCCAGCAGCCCAAACCGCGGGACAGGGGGCACTGAAGCTTTCTTT. V gene TRBV28 combines with J gene TRBJ1-1, with 11 bases lining up with TRBD1. With V trimmed by 6 bases and J by 4 bases, 10 bases remained unmatched. The CDR3 consists of 16 residues. CDR1 is MDHEN and CDR2 is SYDVKM in the germline V gene.

The gene calls are TRBV6-1 and TRBJ1-6, with D possibly being TRBD1 (5 bases). Germline CDR1 MNHNS, CDR2 SASEGT. The CDR3 has 17 residues. V lost 1 base and J 6 bases, leaving 16 bases between the germline ends. The CDR3 region is CASSEGWGNRSNSPLHF. In nucleotides, the CDR3 is TGTGCCAGCAGTGAAGGATGGGGGAACCGATCTAATTCACCCCTCCACTTT.

This clone was found a few times. This CDR3 reads CASRDSGTATYEQYF. CDR3 DNA sequence: TGTGCCAGCAGAGACTCCGGGACAGCAACCTACGAGCAGTACTTC. V gene TRBV27 combines with J gene TRBJ2-7; 7 positions match TRBD1. V shed 6 bases, J shed 2 bases, and the junction held 10 bases outside the gene matches. CDR3 length: 15 amino acids. Per germline, CDR1 MNHEY and CDR2 SMNVEV (reference sequence).

This clone was seen just once. The chain has TRBV5-1 and TRBJ2-5; 8 bases fit TRBD1. J lost 5 bases, V lost 3 bases, and 15 bases had no gene match. Germline CDR1 is SGHRS and CDR2 is YFSETQ. The CDR3 consists of 17 residues. The DNA of the CDR3 is TGCGCCAGCAGCTCGCCCCATACACAGGGGGTAGGGGAGACCCAGTACTTC. Translation gives CASSSPHTQGVGETQYF.

The chain is built from TRBV4-1 and TRBJ1-1; tentative D call: TRBD1 (5 bases). The CDR3 length is 16 residues. V dropped 0 bases and J dropped 6 bases, with 17 bases sitting between them. Germline V gene lookup returns CDR1 MGHRA and CDR2 YSYEKL. The CDR3 reads CASSQDRVPTLAEAFF. As DNA, the CDR3 is TGCGCCAGCAGCCAAGACAGGGTCCCAACACTCGCTGAAGCTTTCTTT.

This clone was seen only a few times. The sample holds other DNA sequences that translate to the same CDR3. The V and J genes are TRBV13 and TRBJ1-5; D uncertain. V lost 6 bases and J 1 base, leaving 7 bases between the germline ends. Germline lookup yields CDR1 PRHDT and CDR2 FYEKMQ (reference sequence). The CDR3 loop spans 13 amino acids. The CDR3 loop is CASSLGSNQPQHF. The CDR3, as DNA: TGTGCCAGCAGTTTGGGGAGCAATCAGCCCCAGCATTTT.

This clone was observed a handful of times. The genes are TRBV7-9 and TRBJ1-2; TRBD1 aligns across 11 bases. CDR1 and CDR2 (germline): SEHNR, FQNEAQ (reference sequence). The V and J ends lost 5 bases and 7 bases, in that order; junction bases with no gene match: 3. The CDR3 runs to 13 residues. CDR3 coding DNA: TGTGCCAGCAGCCAGGACAGGGGGCCTGGCTACACCTTC. Protein sequence: CASSQDRGPGYTF.

By sample share, this clone is medium-sized (0.01 to 0.1%). The V call is TRBV7-9, the J call TRBJ2-7, with a weak D call TRBD1 (6 bases). V lost 10 bases to trimming and J lost 1 base, with 8 bases between them. Germline CDR1 SEHNR, CDR2 FQNEAQ (reference sequence). The CDR3 runs to 11 residues. The CDR3 DNA is TGTGCCACCACAGGGTCCTACGAGCAGTACTTC. Translation gives CATTGSYEQYF.

V is TRBV10-3 and J is TRBJ2-7; D unclear. Trimming stripped 3 bases from V and 4 bases from J, with 28 bases between. The germline V gene has CDR1 ENHRY and CDR2 SYGVKD. This CDR3 region has 19 residues. CDR3 region: CAISDPLRPGLDQVYEQYF. The CDR3 nucleotides are TGTGCCATCAGTGACCCCCTAAGGCCAGGCCTCGACCAGGTTTACGAGCAGTACTTC.

V is TRBV6-6 and J is TRBJ1-3, with D possibly TRBD1 on 6 matching bases. Trimming took off 4 bases at V and 7 bases at J, with 17 bases between the two ends. CDR1 and CDR2 (germline): MNHNY, SVGAGI (reference sequence). The CDR3 has 15 residues. As DNA, the CDR3 is TGTGCCAGCAGTTTGACAGGAGGGGAAACTAACACCATATATTTT. It translates to CASSLTGGETNTIYF.

The CDR3 here is CASRTRGAANEKLFF. The DNA for the CDR3 is TGTGCCAGCAGGACAAGGGGGGCGGCTAATGAAAAACTGTTTTTT. This rearrangement joins TRBV2 to TRBJ1-4; weak D call: TRBD1 (6 bases). V gave up 6 bases and J gave up 3 bases, with 14 bases separating them. Germline CDR1 SNHLY, CDR2 FYNNEI. This CDR3 has 15 amino acids.

A few counts support this clone. The V call is TRBV27, the J call TRBJ1-6; 7 nucleotides line up with TRBD1. CDR3 length: 13 amino acids. With V trimmed by 8 bases and J by 2 bases, 0 bases remained unmatched. Germline CDR1 MNHEY, CDR2 SMNVEV (reference sequence). The CDR3 DNA is TGTGCCAGCGGGACAGCCTATAATTCACCCCTCCACTTT. Its translation: CASGTAYNSPLHF.

The CDR3 DNA sequence: TGTGCCAGCCTCCAGGGGTCCAGCTCCTACGAGCAGTACTTC. Amino acid sequence: CASLQGSSSYEQYF. This chain links TRBV5-5 with TRBJ2-7; D might be TRBD1 (6 bases). Germline V gene data show CDR1 as SGHKS and CDR2 as YYEKEE (reference sequence). The V end was cut by 7 bases, the J end by 0 bases, with 14 bases between. The CDR3 length is 14 residues.

V usage is TRBV6-5 and J usage is TRBJ2-7; 7 bases line up with TRBD1. The V segment lost 5 bases and the J segment 3 bases; nucleotides outside the gene matches: 4. Germline V lookup: CDR1 MNHEY, CDR2 SVGAGI. The CDR3 covers 13 residues. The CDR3 loop reads CASSTRQGYEQYF. The CDR3 DNA reads as TGTGCCAGCAGTACCCGACAGGGCTACGAGCAGTACTTC.

A few counts support this clone. V and J are TRBV5-1 and TRBJ1-1; 7 bases are shared with TRBD1. Germline CDR1 SGHRS, CDR2 YFSETQ. The length of the CDR3 is 11 residues. V lost 3 bases to trimming and J lost 11 bases; unmatched junction nucleotides: 4. For the CDR3, the DNA is TGCGCCAGCAGCTCACAGGGGACGGCTTTCTTT. Translation: CASSSQGTAFF.

This sequence joins TRBV7-2 and TRBJ2-1, with D possibly being TRBD2 (6 bases). The CDR3 is 16 amino acids. Germline V lookup: CDR1 SGHTA, CDR2 FQGNSA. Trimming removed 2 bases at V and 2 bases at J, with 13 bases between. In nucleotides, the CDR3 is TGTGCCAGCAGCTTATGGCGGGGTGAGCCCTACAATGAGCAGTTCTTC. Protein sequence: CASSLWRGEPYNEQFF.